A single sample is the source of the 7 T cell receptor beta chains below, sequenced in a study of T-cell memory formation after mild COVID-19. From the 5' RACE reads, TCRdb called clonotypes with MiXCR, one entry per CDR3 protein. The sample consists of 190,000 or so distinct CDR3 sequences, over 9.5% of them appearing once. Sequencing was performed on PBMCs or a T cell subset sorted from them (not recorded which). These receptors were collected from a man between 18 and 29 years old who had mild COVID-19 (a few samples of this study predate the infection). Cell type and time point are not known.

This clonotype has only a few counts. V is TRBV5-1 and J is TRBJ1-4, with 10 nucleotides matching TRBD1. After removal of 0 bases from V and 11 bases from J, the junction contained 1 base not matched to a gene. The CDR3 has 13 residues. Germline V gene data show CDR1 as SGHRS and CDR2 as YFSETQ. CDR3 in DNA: TGCGCCAGCAGCTTGGGGGACAGGGGCAAACTGTTTTTT. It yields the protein CASSLGDRGKLFF.

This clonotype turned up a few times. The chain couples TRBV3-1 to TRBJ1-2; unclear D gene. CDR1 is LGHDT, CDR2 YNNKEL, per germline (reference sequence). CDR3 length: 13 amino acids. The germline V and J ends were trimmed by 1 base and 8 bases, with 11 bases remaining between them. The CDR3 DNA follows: TGTGCCAGCAGCCAAGCAGCCCCGGGAGGCTACACCTTC. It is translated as CASSQAAPGGYTF.

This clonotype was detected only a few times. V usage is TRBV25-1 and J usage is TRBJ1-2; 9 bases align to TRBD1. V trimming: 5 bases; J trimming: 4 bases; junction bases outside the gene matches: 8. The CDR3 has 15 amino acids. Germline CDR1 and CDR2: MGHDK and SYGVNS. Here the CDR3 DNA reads TGTGCCAGCAGTAAACGGACAGGGGACGGCTATGGCTACACCTTC. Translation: CASSKRTGDGYGYTF.

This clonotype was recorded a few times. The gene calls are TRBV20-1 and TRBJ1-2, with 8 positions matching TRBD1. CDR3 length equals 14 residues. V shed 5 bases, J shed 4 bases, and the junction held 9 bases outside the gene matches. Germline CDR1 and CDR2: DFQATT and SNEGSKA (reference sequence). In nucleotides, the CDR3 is TGCAGTGCTGGCGACAGGGGTGTCGGCTATGGCTACACCTTC. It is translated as CSAGDRGVGYGYTF.

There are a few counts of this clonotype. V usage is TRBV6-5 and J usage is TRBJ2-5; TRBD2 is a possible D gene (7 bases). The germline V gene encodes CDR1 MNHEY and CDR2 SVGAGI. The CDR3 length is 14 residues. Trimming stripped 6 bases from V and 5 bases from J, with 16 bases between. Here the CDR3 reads CASRNQGGGETQYF. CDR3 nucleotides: TGTGCCAGCAGGAATCAGGGCGGGGGCGAGACCCAGTACTTC.

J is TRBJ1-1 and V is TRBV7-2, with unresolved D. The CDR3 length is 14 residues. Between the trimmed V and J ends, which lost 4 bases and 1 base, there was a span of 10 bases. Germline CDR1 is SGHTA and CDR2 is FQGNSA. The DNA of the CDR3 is TGTGCCAGCAGCTGGACCCCACGGAACACTGAAGCTTTCTTT. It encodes CASSWTPRNTEAFF.

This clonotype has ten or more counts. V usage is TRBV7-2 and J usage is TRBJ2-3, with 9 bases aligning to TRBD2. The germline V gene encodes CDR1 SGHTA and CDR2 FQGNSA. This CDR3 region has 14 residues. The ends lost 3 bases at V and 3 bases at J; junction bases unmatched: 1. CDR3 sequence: CASSFGLATDTQYF. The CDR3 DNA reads TGTGCCAGCAGCTTCGGACTAGCGACAGATACGCAGTATTTT. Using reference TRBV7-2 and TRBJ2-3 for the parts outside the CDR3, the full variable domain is GAGVSQSPSNKVTEKGKDVELRCDPISGHTALYWYRQSLGQGLEFLIYFQGNSAPDKSGLPSDRFSAERTGGSVSTLTIQRTQQEDSAVYLCASSFGLATDTQYFGPGTRLTVL.